The 27 T cell receptor beta chains given below trace back to one sample, sequenced in a study of T cell responses to AZD1222 COVID-19 vaccine. This table comes from immunoSEQ multiplex PCR, and its TCRdb copy is limited to in-frame clones, with some not included. The sample shows fewer than 85,000 clones, around 87% of them seen only once. Sequenced material: peripheral blood, taken 28 days after the second AZD1222 dose. These receptors were taken from an adult who received the AZD1222 COVID-19 vaccine.

The V gene is TRBV18, the J gene TRBJ1-2; maybe TRBD1 (5 bases). V lost 3 bases and J lost 3, with 5 bases in between. CDR1 is KGHSH, CDR2 LQKENI, per germline. The CDR3 sequence is 12 residues long. CDR3 DNA sequence: TGTGCCAGCTCACCGACAGACTATGGCTACACCTTC. It codes for CASSPTDYGYTF.

The chain has TRBV28 and TRBJ1-3, with TRBD1 as a possible D gene (5 bases). The V and J ends lost 5 bases and 3 bases respectively, with 14 bases between them. From germline, CDR1 is MDHEN and CDR2 SYDVKM. The CDR3 has 15 residues. As DNA, the CDR3 is TGTGCCAGCAGTGCCCAGGCGGGGGGTGGAAACACCATATATTTT. Its translation is CASSAQAGGGNTIYF. Using reference TRBV28 and TRBJ1-3 for the parts outside the CDR3, the full variable domain is DVKVTQSSRYLVKRTGEKVFLECVQDMDHENMFWYRQDPGLGLRLIYFSYDVKMKEKGDIPEGYSVSREKKERFSLILESASTNQTSMYLCASSAQAGGGNTIYFGEGSWLTVV.

CDR3 region: CASSQDTSRNGYTF. The CDR3 bases are TGCGCCAGCAGCCAAGATACATCCAGGAATGGCTACACCTTC. V is TRBV4-3 and J is TRBJ1-2; no firm D call. Trimming took 0 bases from V and 6 from J, leaving 11 bases between them. Germline CDR1 reads LGHNA; CDR2 reads YSLEER. CDR3 size: 14 residues.

The rearrangement joins TRBV2 to TRBJ2-2; 7 positions agree with TRBD2. V was clipped by 5 bases and J by 6 bases; unmatched bases: 15. This CDR3 is built from 17 residues. From germline, CDR1 is SNHLY and CDR2 FYNNEI. The CDR3, as DNA: TGTGCCAGCAGTTTCGGACTAGGGTTTAAACGGGCCGGGGAGCTGTTTTTT. Protein product: CASSFGLGFKRAGELFF.

This clone was found once. The chain has TRBV24-1 and TRBJ2-1; the match to TRBD2 covers 7 bases. V gave up 7 bases and J gave up 4 bases; unmatched junction bases: 6. The CDR3 length is 14 residues. Germline V gene sequence: CDR1 KGHDR, CDR2 SFDVKD. CDR3 DNA: TGTGCCACCAGGGGGGAGGGAGCATACAATGAGCAGTTCTTC. Its translation: CATRGEGAYNEQFF.

CDR3 sequence: CASRPQQGRSYEQYF. CDR3 in DNA: TGTGCCAGCCGTCCCCAACAAGGACGCTCCTACGAGCAGTACTTC. This rearrangement joins TRBV5-8 to TRBJ2-7, with D unresolved. The CDR3 is made up of 15 amino acids. CDR1 is SGHTS, CDR2 YDEGEE, per germline. V lost 7 bases to trimming and J lost 0 bases, with 17 bases between them.

The rearrangement uses TRBV19 and TRBJ1-3; D perhaps matches TRBD1 (5 bases). V dropped 3 bases and J dropped 3 bases, with 15 bases sitting between them. The CDR3 sequence is 16 residues long. Germline V CDR1 and CDR2: LNHDA, SQIVND (reference sequence). CDR3 nucleotide sequence: TGTGCCAGTAGTATGCCGGGGCGCGGGTTTGGAAACACCATATATTTT. It specifies CASSMPGRGFGNTIYF.

V usage is TRBV11-2 and J usage is TRBJ1-1; a possible D gene is TRBD1 (5 bases). This CDR3 has 15 residues. Per the germline V gene, CDR1 is SGHAT and CDR2 is FQNNGV. V dropped 1 base and J dropped 1 base, with 10 bases sitting between them. The CDR3 DNA sequence: TGTGCCAGCAGCTTAGTAGGGACCAAGAACACTGAAGCTTTCTTT. It is translated as CASSLVGTKNTEAFF.

This clone was counted only a few times. The chain employs TRBV12-5 and TRBJ1-1; D is unresolved. V lost 5 bases and J 7 bases, leaving 17 bases between the germline ends. In germline, CDR1 is LGHNT, CDR2 FRNRAP. This CDR3 has 14 residues. Written as DNA, the CDR3 is TGTGCTAGTGGTCAAACCGGGTTCCTTGGTGAAGCTTTCTTT. This translates into CASGQTGFLGEAFF. Complete variable domain (other parts from reference TRBV12-5 and TRBJ1-1): DARVTQTPRHKVTEMGQEVTMRCQPILGHNTVFWYRQTMMQGLELLAYFRNRAPLDDSGMPKDRFSAEMPDATLATLKIQPSEPRDSAVYFCASGQTGFLGEAFFGQGTRLTVV.

The V gene is TRBV20-1, the J gene TRBJ1-1, with a weak D call TRBD1 (5 bases). The CDR3 sequence is 11 residues long. V was pared by 3 bases and J by 11 bases, with 13 bases between. Germline loops: CDR1 DFQATT, CDR2 SNEGSKA (reference sequence). For the CDR3, the DNA is TGCAGTGCTAGTCGATCAGGGACCGCTTTCTTT. Its translation is CSASRSGTAFF.

The rearrangement joins TRBV3-1 (or the pseudogene TRBV3-2) to TRBJ2-5; D not resolved. V was trimmed by 0 bases and J by 5 bases, leaving 4 bases between them. The germline CDR1 and CDR2 sequences are LGHDT and YNNKEL (reference sequence). The CDR3 is 12 residues long. The CDR3 region is CASSQDWETQYF. The CDR3 DNA is TGTGCCAGCAGCCAAGATTGGGAGACCCAGTACTTC.

This chain uses TRBV29-1 with TRBJ1-4; D is possibly TRBD1 (5 bases). V shed 7 bases and J shed 8 bases, with 17 bases lying between them. Germline loops: CDR1 SQVTM, CDR2 ANQGSEA. The CDR3 covers 13 residues. The CDR3 sequence: CSGRREGTEKLFF. The DNA of the CDR3 is TGCAGCGGACGCAGGGAAGGAACGGAAAAACTGTTTTTT.

The rearrangement joins TRBV30 to TRBJ1-6; D is ambiguous. The ends were cut back, 4 bases at V and 0 bases at J, with 7 bases in the middle. The CDR3 contains 14 residues. Germline values: CDR1 GTSNPN, CDR2 SVGIG (reference sequence). The CDR3 loop reads CAWKASSYNSPLHF. The CDR3 DNA is TGTGCCTGGAAAGCAAGCTCCTATAATTCACCCCTCCACTTT.

The gene calls are TRBV7-2 and TRBJ1-6; 7 bases are a match to TRBD1. This CDR3 has 16 residues. Unmatched junction bases numbered 5, after V lost 4 bases and J lost 2 bases. Germline V lookup: CDR1 SGHTA, CDR2 FQGNSA. CDR3 sequence (DNA): TGTGCCAGCAGCTCCCGGACAGGAGCCTATAATTCACCCCTCCACTTT. Translating it yields CASSSRTGAYNSPLHF.

The genes are TRBV7-2 and TRBJ2-5, with D tentatively TRBD1 (5 bases). Germline CDR1 reads SGHTA; CDR2 reads FQGNSA. V was cut by 1 base and J by 5 bases, with 8 bases left in between. The CDR3 contains 13 residues. The CDR3 reads CASSLGQYETQYF. CDR3 in DNA: TGTGCCAGCAGCTTAGGACAGTATGAGACCCAGTACTTC.

The CDR3 region has the DNA TGTGCCAGCACCCGAGGTAGGGCGGGCACAGATACGCAGTATTTT. Translating gives CASTRGRAGTDTQYF. The chain recombines TRBV11-2 with TRBJ2-3, with D uncertain. Per germline, CDR1 SGHAT and CDR2 FQNNGV. Trimming shortened V by 7 bases and J by 1 base, and 15 bases separated the two germline ends. CDR3 length equals 15 residues.

J is TRBJ1-2 and V is TRBV30; 10 nucleotides match TRBD1. V lost 3 bases to trimming and J lost 3 bases; unmatched junction nucleotides: 4. CDR1 and CDR2 (germline): GTSNPN, SVGIG (reference sequence). CDR3 length: 14 amino acids. The CDR3 loop is CAWRRGTGDYGYTF. CDR3 DNA: TGTGCCTGGAGGAGGGGGACAGGGGACTATGGCTACACCTTC.

This clone was seen just once. This sequence joins TRBV7-9 and TRBJ2-1; a weak D match, TRBD2 (5 bases). The germline V gene encodes CDR1 SEHNR and CDR2 FQNEAQ (reference sequence). Trimming removed 0 bases at V and 2 bases at J, with 8 bases between. CDR3 size: 15 residues. CDR3 in DNA: TGTGCCAGCAGCTTAGCGGGGAGCACCTACAATGAGCAGTTCTTC. It codes for CASSLAGSTYNEQFF.

The CDR3 nucleotides read TGTGCCAGCAGCTTGCAGGGAGTCGGTAATGAAAAACTGTTTTTT. Its translation: CASSLQGVGNEKLFF. This chain connects TRBV5-6 to TRBJ1-4, with D tentatively TRBD1 (5 bases). This CDR3 contains 15 residues. The germline V and J ends were trimmed by 1 base and 4 bases, with 11 bases remaining between them. Per the germline V gene, CDR1 is SGHDT and CDR2 is YYEEEE. Based on the CDR3 plus reference TRBV5-6 and TRBJ1-4, the full variable domain is DAGVTQSPTHLIKTRGQQVTLRCSPKSGHDTVSWYQQALGQGPQFIFQYYEEEERQRGNFPDRFSGHQFPNYSSELNVNALLLGDSALYLCASSLQGVGNEKLFFGSGTQLSVL.

V usage is TRBV10-3 and J usage is TRBJ1-1; perhaps TRBD1 as D (5 bases). This CDR3 spans 13 amino acids. Trimming shortened V by 10 bases and J by 4 bases, and 16 bases separated the two germline ends. The germline gives CDR1 ENHRY, CDR2 SYGVKD. CDR3 DNA: TGTGCCACTTTCCGTGGGGGGGGCACTGAAGCTTTCTTT. Protein: CATFRGGGTEAFF.

The rearrangement uses TRBV5-1 and TRBJ1-4, with D unclear. V gave up 3 bases and J gave up 4 bases, with 13 bases separating them. Germline assignment: CDR1 SGHRS and CDR2 YFSETQ. This CDR3 spans 15 amino acids. The CDR3 DNA reads TGCGCCAGCAGCTCGGCGGAGGCGAGTAATGAAAAACTGTTTTTT. Translating gives CASSSAEASNEKLFF.

The rearrangement joins TRBV5-1 to TRBJ1-2, with D unclear. The germline V gene has CDR1 SGHRS and CDR2 YFSETQ. The V and J ends lost 3 bases and 6 bases respectively, with 15 bases between them. The CDR3 totals 14 residues. CDR3 amino acids: CASSSPYGVNGYTF. CDR3 sequence (DNA): TGCGCCAGCAGCTCCCCCTATGGGGTTAATGGCTACACCTTC.

The rearrangement links TRBV5-6 to TRBJ1-1; D perhaps matches TRBD1 (6 bases). CDR1 SGHDT and CDR2 YYEEEE come from the germline V gene. With 0 bases removed from V and 11 bases from J, the gap between germline ends came to 17 bases. The length of the CDR3 is 14 residues. DNA for the CDR3: TGTGCCAGCAGCTTGGGGTCGGGGGGCGCGATGGCTTTCTTT. Translation gives CASSLGSGGAMAFF.

The chain couples TRBV5-1 to TRBJ1-3; the D is unclear. Germline V lookup: CDR1 SGHRS, CDR2 YFSETQ. The V gene lost 0 bases and the J gene lost 0 bases, with 10 bases spanning the gap. There are 16 residues in the CDR3. CDR3 nucleotides: TGCGCCAGCAGCTTGGTGTCACAGACCTCTGGAAACACCATATATTTT. It is translated as CASSLVSQTSGNTIYF.

The chain employs TRBV7-9 and TRBJ1-2, with D tentatively TRBD1 (5 bases). Germline V gene data show CDR1 as SEHNR and CDR2 as FQNEAQ (reference sequence). The CDR3 runs 17 residues. The V gene lost 0 bases and the J gene lost 4 bases, with 18 bases spanning the gap. CDR3 bases: TGTGCCAGCAGCTTAGCGACGGGACCTTCCACTGGCTATGGCTACACCTTC. Amino acid sequence: CASSLATGPSTGYGYTF.

The rearrangement joins TRBV5-1 to TRBJ2-3; maybe TRBD2 (6 bases). CDR1 is SGHRS and CDR2 is YFSETQ in the germline V gene. This CDR3 has 15 residues. Trimming left V 3 bases short and J 2 bases short, with 13 bases between. The CDR3 DNA follows: TGCGCCAGCAGCTGGCGGGACTCGACCACAGATACGCAGTATTTT. Encoded protein: CASSWRDSTTDTQYF.

This chain links TRBV7-9 with TRBJ2-3; D is ambiguous. This CDR3 has 16 amino acids. Trimming took off 1 base at V and 5 bases at J, with 16 bases between the two ends. CDR1 is SEHNR, CDR2 FQNEAQ, per germline (reference sequence). CDR3 protein: CASSLVSLSAVDTQYF. The CDR3, as DNA: TGTGCCAGCAGCTTAGTTAGTCTCTCGGCTGTAGATACGCAGTATTTT.